These T cell receptor beta chains were read from a single sample in a study of cytomegalovirus exposure and HLA in healthy donors. The data were produced by immunoSEQ multiplex PCR, yet TCRdb's version contains in-frame clones alone and is incomplete. The sample holds 80,000 or so clones, approximately 77% seen once. The material sequenced was PBMCs. Receptors originate from a woman between 40 and 50 years old in good health and CMV-seropositive. Both conserved end residues are part of each CDR3.

J | V | CDR3
TRBJ1-5 | TRBV2 | CASRVMDIPNQPQHF
TRBJ2-7 | TRBV6-1 | CASSIRQAYEQYF
TRBJ1-2 | TRBV18 | CASSPRGQAYGYTF
TRBJ1-4 | TRBV2 | CASSAGQGAWEKLFF
TRBJ1-3 | TRBV27 | CASLDRDRNTIYF
TRBJ1-1 | TRBV5-6 | CASSLGGMNTEAFF
TRBJ2-1 | TRBV19 | CASSPAASYNEQFF
TRBJ1-1 | TRBV5-8 | CASSDRQGHTEAFF
TRBJ2-7 | TRBV27 | CASRKGQGRDEQYF
TRBJ1-2 | TRBV5-4 | CASSLGQGADGYTF
TRBJ2-1 | TRBV27 | CASSGLAGYNEQFF
TRBJ2-3 | TRBV6-1 | CASSDGYRGGKGTDTQYF
TRBJ1-1 | TRBV2 | CASINTGGTEAFF
TRBJ2-7 | TRBV7-2 | CASSFQGPYEQYF
TRBJ2-1 | TRBV13 | CASSHKQGARNEQFF
TRBJ1-1 | TRBV7-7 | CAMPGTVNTEAFF
TRBJ2-5 | TRBV10-3 | CAISDLLGEVGETQYF
TRBJ1-1 | TRBV30 | CAWDNLGVAEAFF
TRBJ1-2 | TRBV6-7 | CASSYRTGMGYGYTF
TRBJ1-5 | TRBV6-1 | CASSERGQGEYNQPQHF
TRBJ2-3 | TRBV19 | CASSIFRDTQYF
TRBJ2-1 | TRBV10-3 | CASDGTGDNEQFF
TRBJ2-1 | TRBV7-2 | CASSLAVGTGVNEQFF